The next 10 T cell receptor beta chains were all read from a single sample in a study of cytomegalovirus exposure and HLA in healthy donors. Primers for the PCR totalled 60 Vbeta and 13 Jbeta. Method: immunoSEQ multiplex PCR; TCRdb's copy keeps in-frame clones and lacks some. The sample holds around 200,000 clones, over 80% seen once. Material for sequencing was PBMCs. The receptors were gathered from a middle-aged man in good health and CMV-seropositive.

V usage is TRBV4-3 and J usage is TRBJ1-4; no firm D call. Germline lookup yields CDR1 LGHNA and CDR2 YSLEER. The ends were cut back, 0 bases at V and 4 bases at J, with 9 bases in the middle. The CDR3 has 15 residues. For the CDR3, the DNA is TGCGCCAGCAGCCAAGATCGGGTCAGTAATGAAAAACTGTTTTTT. It encodes CASSQDRVSNEKLFF.

As to this clone: Other nucleotide sequences in the sample specify the same CDR3. The rearrangement links TRBV7-2 to TRBJ2-7; 8 bases match TRBD2. The CDR3 consists of 15 residues. Germline-derived CDR1 and CDR2 are SGHTA and FQGNSA. V dropped 3 bases and J dropped 4; count of bases not matched to a gene: 8. CDR3: CASSFGGGRDYEQYF. The CDR3 DNA sequence: TGTGCCAGCAGCTTCGGGGGGGGTCGGGATTACGAGCAGTACTTC.

This clone was picked up one time. The chain links TRBV10-3 to TRBJ1-1; D ambiguous. The CDR3 has 14 residues. The V and J ends lost 3 bases and 6 bases respectively, with 14 bases between them. Germline CDR1 is ENHRY and CDR2 is SYGVKD. The CDR3 nucleotides are TGTGCCATCAGTGACGGAGGTCCGTGGGCTGAAGCTTTCTTT. It codes for CAISDGGPWAEAFF.

This clone occurred a few times. This chain joins TRBV28 and TRBJ2-6; tentatively, D is TRBD1 (5 bases). V dropped 6 bases and J dropped 4 bases, with 19 bases sitting between them. This CDR3 contains 17 residues. Germline V gene data show CDR1 as MDHEN and CDR2 as SYDVKM. The CDR3 nucleotides read TGTGCCAGCAGGCCAATATTAGGGGTAGCCGGGGCCAACGTCCTGACTTTC. This translates into CASRPILGVAGANVLTF.

The chain uses TRBV9 and TRBJ2-3; 12 bases are a match to TRBD2. V was clipped by 4 bases and J by 2 bases; unmatched bases: 5. Germline V lookup: CDR1 SGDLS, CDR2 YYNGEE. This CDR3 region has 16 residues. The chain's CDR3 is CASSPGTSGYTDTQYF. The CDR3 region has the DNA TGTGCCAGCAGCCCTGGGACTAGCGGGTACACAGATACGCAGTATTTT.

There are a few counts of this clone. The V gene is TRBV5-4, the J gene TRBJ1-1; 12 bases fit TRBD1. The V segment lost 3 bases and the J segment 4 bases; nucleotides outside the gene matches: 10. Germline V gene lookup returns CDR1 SGHNT and CDR2 YYREEE (reference sequence). This CDR3 comprises 17 residues. The CDR3 spells CASSSSPGQGARTEAFF. The CDR3 nucleotides are TGTGCCAGCAGCTCATCTCCGGGACAGGGGGCGCGCACTGAAGCTTTCTTT.

A few counts support this clone. This chain uses TRBV5-4 with TRBJ2-3, with TRBD2 identical over 8 bases. Germline loops: CDR1 SGHNT, CDR2 YYREEE (reference sequence). The CDR3 totals 18 residues. V was clipped by 0 bases and J by 6 bases; unmatched bases: 15. CDR3 nucleotide sequence: TGTGCCAGCAGCTTGGCTGGGGTTAGCGGGGCCTCCCGTGATACGCAGTATTTT. This gives the protein CASSLAGVSGASRDTQYF.

V is TRBV9 and J is TRBJ1-2; perhaps TRBD1 as D (5 bases). Germline loops: CDR1 SGDLS, CDR2 YYNGEE. V shed 0 bases and J shed 8 bases, with 17 bases lying between them. This CDR3 has 15 residues. The CDR3 loop is CASSVVSGGSGGYTF. CDR3 DNA sequence: TGTGCCAGCAGCGTAGTGTCCGGGGGGTCGGGAGGCTACACCTTC.

This chain joins TRBV28 and TRBJ1-3; TRBD1 matches 7 bases. Germline loops: CDR1 MDHEN, CDR2 SYDVKM. The trim removed 2 bases at V and 4 bases at J, leaving 5 bases unmatched. This CDR3 contains 15 residues. In nucleotides, the CDR3 is TGTGCCAGCAGTTTAACAGGGGTGAAGGGAAACACCATATATTTT. It specifies CASSLTGVKGNTIYF.

J is TRBJ1-3 and V is TRBV5-1, with D maybe TRBD1 (6 bases). The CDR3 runs 14 residues. Trimming removed 4 bases at V and 4 bases at J, with 12 bases between. The germline gives CDR1 SGHRS, CDR2 YFSETQ. Here the CDR3 DNA reads TGCGCCAGCAGCCGAGGACAGCCCGGAAACACCATATATTTT. It translates to CASSRGQPGNTIYF. Drawing the rest from reference TRBV5-1 and TRBJ1-3, the complete variable domain is KAGVTQTPRYLIKTRGQQVTLSCSPISGHRSVSWYQQTPGQGLQFLFEYFSETQRNKGNFPGRFSGRQFSNSRSEMNVSTLELGDSALYLCASSRGQPGNTIYFGEGSWLTVV.